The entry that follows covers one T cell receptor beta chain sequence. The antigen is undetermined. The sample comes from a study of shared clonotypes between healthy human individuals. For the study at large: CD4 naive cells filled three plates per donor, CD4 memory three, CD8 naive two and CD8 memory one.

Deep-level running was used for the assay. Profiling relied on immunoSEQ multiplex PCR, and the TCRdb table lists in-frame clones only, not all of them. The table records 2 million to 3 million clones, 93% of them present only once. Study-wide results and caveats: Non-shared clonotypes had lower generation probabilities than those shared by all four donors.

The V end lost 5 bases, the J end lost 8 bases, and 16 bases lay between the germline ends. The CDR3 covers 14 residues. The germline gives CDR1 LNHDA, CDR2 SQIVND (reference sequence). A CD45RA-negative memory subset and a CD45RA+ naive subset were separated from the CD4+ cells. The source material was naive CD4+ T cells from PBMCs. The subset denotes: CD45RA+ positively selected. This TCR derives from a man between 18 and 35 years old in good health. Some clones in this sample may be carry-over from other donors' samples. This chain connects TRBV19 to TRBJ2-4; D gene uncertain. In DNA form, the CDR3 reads TGTGCCAGTAGTCCGACCCACCTATTGGACATTCAGTACTTC. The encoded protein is CASSPTHLLDIQYF.